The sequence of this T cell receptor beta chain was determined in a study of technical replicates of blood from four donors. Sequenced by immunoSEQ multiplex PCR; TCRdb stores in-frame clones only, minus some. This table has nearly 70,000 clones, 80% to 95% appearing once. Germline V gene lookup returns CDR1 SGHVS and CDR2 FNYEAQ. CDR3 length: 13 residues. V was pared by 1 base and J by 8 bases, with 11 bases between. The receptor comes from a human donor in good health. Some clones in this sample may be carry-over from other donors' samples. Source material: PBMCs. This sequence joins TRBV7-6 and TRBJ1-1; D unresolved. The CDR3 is CASSLDPRAEAFF. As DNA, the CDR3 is TGTGCCAGCAGCTTAGACCCCCGAGCCGAAGCTTTCTTT.